A single T cell receptor (beta chain) is shown here with its context. The investigators amplified TCR beta CDR3 regions from RNA transcripts. First-round RT-PCR targeting the TCR CDR3 was performed with the HTBI primer set. Each CDR3 protein is one row after TCRdb ran MiXCR on the multiplex PCR reads. The sample lists about 300,000 distinct CDR3 sequences; about 19% were seen once. Patients with ophthalmopathy all had a Clinical Activity Score of at least 3, a NOSPECS grade of at least 4 and duration under 3 months. Lactation, pregnancy, other autoimmune disease or uncontrolled infection excluded patients. This CDR3 spans 15 amino acids. V lost 4 bases, J lost 6 bases, and 19 bases lay in between. CDR1 SGDLS and CDR2 YYNGEE come from the germline V gene. These data originate in a study of T cells in Graves' hyperthyroidism and ophthalmopathy. At the level of the study: The initial diagnosis was the point when peripheral blood was collected, ahead of any treatment.

The material sequenced was blood. The sequence was collected from a man in his fifties with Graves' ophthalmopathy. The chain uses TRBV9 and TRBJ1-2, with D possibly matching TRBD1 (5 bases). Here the CDR3 DNA reads TGTGCCAGCAGCCAGGAAGGGGTTTCCTCGGATGGCTACACCTTC. It yields the protein CASSQEGVSSDGYTF.